The source of this TCR beta chain is a study of blood T cell repertoires in COVID-19. Some clones are missing from TCRdb's copy, which holds only in-frame ones; the method was immunoSEQ multiplex PCR. Found here are 250,000 to 300,000 clones, over 75% of them singletons; the top ten hold roughly a sixth. CDR3 size: 15 residues. The junction had 3 bases not matched to a gene; V was cut back by 0 bases and J by 5 bases. The V gene's germline CDR1 is SGHNT and CDR2 YYREEE (reference sequence). This receptor was identified in a man younger than 35 who had recovered from COVID-19. Material: PBMCs or T cells enriched from blood (not recorded which). The rearrangement links TRBV5-4 to TRBJ2-7, with TRBD2 matching over 12 bases. This CDR3 reads CASSLGGTSGHEQYF. In DNA, the CDR3 is TGTGCCAGCAGCTTGGGGGGGACTAGCGGGCACGAGCAGTACTTC.